The clone carrying this TCR beta chain was observed a handful of times. V dropped 2 bases and J dropped 7 bases, with 11 bases sitting between them. The CDR3 is 14 amino acids. These data are taken from a study of T cells in Graves' hyperthyroidism and ophthalmopathy. These patients, aged 18 to 65, had recently diagnosed hyperthyroidism lasting under 2 months. Thyroid ultrasound, orbital computed tomography, clinical symptoms, and serum thyroxine and TRAb underpinned diagnoses. The PBMCs were taken from around 9.1 ml of fresh peripheral blood. There were TCR beta CDR3 regions amplified from RNA transcripts. HTBI primers drove first-round RT-PCR of the TCR CDR3. TCRdb reprocessed the multiplex PCR reads via MiXCR and lists one record per CDR3 protein. The sample records 650,000 to 850,000 distinct CDR3 sequences, 18% being singletons.

What was sequenced was blood. The gene calls are TRBV12-3 or TRBV12-4 and TRBJ2-2; no firm D call. This TCR derives from a woman aged 45-60 years with Graves' hyperthyroidism that later progressed to Graves' ophthalmopathy. CDR3 DNA: TGTGCCAGCAGTTTATCCCATACGGACGGGGAGCTGTTTTTT. It codes for CASSLSHTDGELFF.